The clone carrying this TCR beta chain was detected only once. The data were obtained in a study of shared clonotypes between healthy human individuals. Study-wide context: Participating donors consisted of a couple of women and a few men aged 18 to 49.

TCRdb's table, derived via immunoSEQ multiplex PCR, lists solely in-frame clones and lacks some. The table records some 2 million clones, roughly 95% of them present only once. The naive CD8 population came from CD45RO-negative cells selected for CCR7, without terminally differentiated effector memory CD45RA+ cells. The sequenced sample consisted of naive CD8+ T cells sorted from blood. The source of this sequence is a man younger than 35 in good health.

The CDR3 nucleotides are TGTGCCAGCAGGGGGAGGCACGGTTTCAACGAGCAGTACTTC. Translating it yields CASRGRHGFNEQYF. The rearrangement uses TRBV9 and TRBJ2-7; D may be TRBD2 (6 bases). Trimming took off 5 bases at V and 5 bases at J, with 17 bases between the two ends. This CDR3 has 14 residues. Germline V gene sequence: CDR1 SGDLS, CDR2 YYNGEE.